These T cell receptor beta chains were read from a single sample in a study of T cell responses to AZD1222 COVID-19 vaccine. The repertoire was sequenced with immunoSEQ multiplex PCR; TCRdb's copy has only in-frame clones and lacks some. The sample includes about 54,000 clones, approximately 86% seen only once; the top ten take about 7.1%. The sequences come from peripheral blood, collected 28 days after the second AZD1222 dose. These receptors came from an adult who received the AZD1222 COVID-19 vaccine. The CDR3 runs from the conserved cysteine through the conserved F or W. The order of the fields is D gene, J gene, V gene, clone size, CDR3 DNA, CDR3 protein. The D gene is left open where the match is weak. Only part of the rows carry a size: once, few, many, or a class if the clone is expanded.

d_gene: TRBD1; j_gene: TRBJ2-5; v_gene: TRBV6-5; abundance: few; CDR3nt: TGTGCCACTGAACGACAGGGGGCAGGGGAGACCCAGTACTTC; CDR3aa: CATERQGAGETQYF
d_gene: -; j_gene: TRBJ2-3; v_gene: TRBV5-6; abundance: -; CDR3nt: TGTGCCACCAAAGGGAGAACAGATACGCAGTATTTT; CDR3aa: CATKGRTDTQYF
d_gene: -; j_gene: TRBJ2-7; v_gene: TRBV28; abundance: -; CDR3nt: TGTGCCAGCAGTGATCCGGGACTGACTTCCTACGAGCAGTACTTC; CDR3aa: CASSDPGLTSYEQYF
d_gene: -; j_gene: TRBJ2-3; v_gene: TRBV5-1; abundance: -; CDR3nt: TGCGCCAGCAGCCCGAACTGGGCGGGACACAGCACAGATACGCAGTATTTT; CDR3aa: CASSPNWAGHSTDTQYF
d_gene: TRBD1; j_gene: TRBJ2-7; v_gene: TRBV6-5; abundance: once; CDR3nt: TGTGCCAGCAGCCGGACAGGTATGGGCGAGCAGTACTTC; CDR3aa: CASSRTGMGEQYF
d_gene: -; j_gene: TRBJ2-3; v_gene: TRBV7-2; abundance: once; CDR3nt: TGTGCCAGCGGATCCAAGGGGGGGCCGGCAGATACGCAGTATTTT; CDR3aa: CASGSKGGPADTQYF
d_gene: TRBD1; j_gene: TRBJ1-1; v_gene: TRBV5-1; abundance: -; CDR3nt: TGCGCCAGCAGTTCTGCAGGGGGAGGGACTGAAGCTTTCTTT; CDR3aa: CASSSAGGGTEAFF
d_gene: TRBD2; j_gene: TRBJ2-3; v_gene: TRBV11-2; abundance: few; CDR3nt: TGTGCCAGCAGCTTAGACGGCGGGAGGGCCGTTACGCAGTATTTT; CDR3aa: CASSLDGGRAVTQYF
d_gene: -; j_gene: TRBJ1-2; v_gene: TRBV6-5; abundance: -; CDR3nt: TGTGCCAGCAGTCCTAGTTCCAGGGGCTATGGCTACACCTTC; CDR3aa: CASSPSSRGYGYTF
d_gene: TRBD1; j_gene: TRBJ1-2; v_gene: TRBV19; abundance: -; CDR3nt: TGTGCCAGTAGTTCACGGACAGGGGTAGACTATGGCTACACCTTC; CDR3aa: CASSSRTGVDYGYTF
d_gene: -; j_gene: TRBJ2-2; v_gene: TRBV5-4; abundance: -; CDR3nt: TGTGCCAGCAGCTTGGCAACCCCCCGGGAGCTGTTTTTT; CDR3aa: CASSLATPRELFF
d_gene: TRBD1; j_gene: TRBJ2-1; v_gene: TRBV24-1; abundance: -; CDR3nt: TGTGCCACCAGTGATCCTACCGGGACAGGGGGCAATGAGCAGTTCTTC; CDR3aa: CATSDPTGTGGNEQFF
d_gene: -; j_gene: TRBJ1-4; v_gene: TRBV4-1; abundance: -; CDR3nt: TGCGCCAGCAGCCAAGGAGGAAGGTTCAGAGAAAAACTGTTTTTT; CDR3aa: CASSQGGRFREKLFF
d_gene: -; j_gene: TRBJ1-5; v_gene: TRBV28; abundance: -; CDR3nt: TGTGCCAGCATCAAACAGGGTTATCAGCCCCAGCATTTT; CDR3aa: CASIKQGYQPQHF
d_gene: -; j_gene: TRBJ1-2; v_gene: TRBV5-1; abundance: -; CDR3nt: TGCGCCAGCAGCTTGGAGGTGGCCAACTATGGCTACACCTTC; CDR3aa: CASSLEVANYGYTF
d_gene: -; j_gene: TRBJ2-2; v_gene: TRBV18; abundance: -; CDR3nt: TGTGCCAGCTCACCCCCAGCAGGGTATGGTTCCACCGGGGAGCTGTTTTTT; CDR3aa: CASSPPAGYGSTGELFF
d_gene: -; j_gene: TRBJ2-7; v_gene: TRBV7-6; abundance: -; CDR3nt: TGTGCCAGCAGCTTAGATGTCGGACCCTACGAGCAGTACTTC; CDR3aa: CASSLDVGPYEQYF
d_gene: -; j_gene: TRBJ2-2; v_gene: TRBV4-1; abundance: few; CDR3nt: TGCGCCAGCAGCCAAGATCTGCGCCGGACGAACACCGGGGAGCTGTTTTTT; CDR3aa: CASSQDLRRTNTGELFF
d_gene: -; j_gene: TRBJ2-7; v_gene: TRBV7-8; abundance: -; CDR3nt: TGTGCCAGCAGCCTCAAGGCGGTTAACTACGAGCAGTACTTC; CDR3aa: CASSLKAVNYEQYF
d_gene: TRBD1; j_gene: TRBJ1-2; v_gene: TRBV28; abundance: -; CDR3nt: TGTGCCAGCAGTTTAACAGGGGGGGACGGCTATGGCTACACCTTC; CDR3aa: CASSLTGGDGYGYTF
d_gene: TRBD2; j_gene: TRBJ2-7; v_gene: TRBV11-2; abundance: -; CDR3nt: TGTGCCAGCAGCTCCCGGACTAGCGGGAGGGCGGAGGAGCAGTACTTC; CDR3aa: CASSSRTSGRAEEQYF
d_gene: -; j_gene: TRBJ1-5; v_gene: TRBV10-2; abundance: -; CDR3nt: TGCGCCAGCAGTGACGGGGGTGTGAAACCCCAGCATTTT; CDR3aa: CASSDGGVKPQHF
d_gene: -; j_gene: TRBJ2-5; v_gene: TRBV6-5; abundance: -; CDR3nt: TGTGCCAGCAGTTCGGCAGGTCGGAAATGGGAGACCCAGTACTTC; CDR3aa: CASSSAGRKWETQYF
d_gene: -; j_gene: TRBJ1-6; v_gene: TRBV6-2/TRBV6-3; abundance: -; CDR3nt: TGTGCCAGCAGTTACTCAGGGCCTTATAATTCACCCCTCCACTTT; CDR3aa: CASSYSGPYNSPLHF
d_gene: -; j_gene: TRBJ2-7; v_gene: TRBV7-9; abundance: -; CDR3nt: TGTGCCAGCAGCTTAATGGGCTCCTACGAGCAGTACTTC; CDR3aa: CASSLMGSYEQYF
d_gene: -; j_gene: TRBJ1-1; v_gene: TRBV10-3; abundance: -; CDR3nt: TGTGCCATCAGTTCAGCCTCATCTGAAGCTTTCTTT; CDR3aa: CAISSASSEAFF
d_gene: -; j_gene: TRBJ1-1; v_gene: TRBV7-2; abundance: -; CDR3nt: TGTGCCAGCAGCTCTAGCGACATGAACACTGAAGCTTTCTTT; CDR3aa: CASSSSDMNTEAFF
d_gene: -; j_gene: TRBJ1-2; v_gene: TRBV12-3/TRBV12-4; abundance: -; CDR3nt: TGTGCCAGCAGTTTAGCGCAGTACGGCTACACCTTC; CDR3aa: CASSLAQYGYTF
d_gene: -; j_gene: TRBJ1-2; v_gene: TRBV28; abundance: -; CDR3nt: TGTGCCAGCAGTTTCGGACAGAACTATGGCTACACCTTC; CDR3aa: CASSFGQNYGYTF
d_gene: TRBD1; j_gene: TRBJ1-4; v_gene: TRBV18; abundance: -; CDR3nt: TGTGCCAGCTCACCGGGACAGGGGTCGGAAAAACTGTTTTTT; CDR3aa: CASSPGQGSEKLFF
d_gene: TRBD2; j_gene: TRBJ2-1; v_gene: TRBV10-3; abundance: -; CDR3nt: TGTGCCATCAGTGGTTATGAAGGGACTAGCGGGAGCCATGAGCAGTTCTTC; CDR3aa: CAISGYEGTSGSHEQFF
d_gene: -; j_gene: TRBJ2-1; v_gene: TRBV28; abundance: -; CDR3nt: TGTGCCAGCAGTTTAACAGGGTCGAATGAGCAGTTCTTC; CDR3aa: CASSLTGSNEQFF
d_gene: TRBD2; j_gene: TRBJ2-7; v_gene: TRBV6-2/TRBV6-3; abundance: -; CDR3nt: TGTGCCAGCAGTTACTCCGGGGGAGGGCCCTACGAGCAGTACTTC; CDR3aa: CASSYSGGGPYEQYF
d_gene: -; j_gene: TRBJ2-1; v_gene: TRBV7-8; abundance: -; CDR3nt: TGTGCCAGCAGCTCTTATCCGACAAGTTCCTACAATGAGCAGTTCTTC; CDR3aa: CASSSYPTSSYNEQFF
d_gene: -; j_gene: TRBJ1-6; v_gene: TRBV18; abundance: -; CDR3nt: TGTGCCAGCTCTCGCGGACAGCCGAACGATTCACCCCTCCACTTT; CDR3aa: CASSRGQPNDSPLHF
d_gene: -; j_gene: TRBJ1-6; v_gene: TRBV7-9; abundance: -; CDR3nt: TGTGCCAGCAGTTCCCACGGCATTGATAATTCACCCCTCCACTTT; CDR3aa: CASSSHGIDNSPLHF
d_gene: TRBD1; j_gene: TRBJ1-6; v_gene: TRBV7-9; abundance: -; CDR3nt: TGTGCCAGCAGCTTGGGGGGACAGGGACTATCACCCCTCCACTTT; CDR3aa: CASSLGGQGLSPLHF
d_gene: -; j_gene: TRBJ2-4; v_gene: TRBV4-1; abundance: -; CDR3nt: TGCGCCAGCAGCCACAGAAGGGAGGCGGCCGGCATTCAGTACTTC; CDR3aa: CASSHRREAAGIQYF
d_gene: -; j_gene: TRBJ2-1; v_gene: TRBV7-3; abundance: few; CDR3nt: TGTGCCAGCAGTTCCACCACTAGCAATGAGCAGTTCTTC; CDR3aa: CASSSTTSNEQFF
d_gene: -; j_gene: TRBJ2-7; v_gene: TRBV28; abundance: -; CDR3nt: TGTGCCAGCAGCTCCCCCCGCGAGCAGTACTTC; CDR3aa: CASSSPREQYF